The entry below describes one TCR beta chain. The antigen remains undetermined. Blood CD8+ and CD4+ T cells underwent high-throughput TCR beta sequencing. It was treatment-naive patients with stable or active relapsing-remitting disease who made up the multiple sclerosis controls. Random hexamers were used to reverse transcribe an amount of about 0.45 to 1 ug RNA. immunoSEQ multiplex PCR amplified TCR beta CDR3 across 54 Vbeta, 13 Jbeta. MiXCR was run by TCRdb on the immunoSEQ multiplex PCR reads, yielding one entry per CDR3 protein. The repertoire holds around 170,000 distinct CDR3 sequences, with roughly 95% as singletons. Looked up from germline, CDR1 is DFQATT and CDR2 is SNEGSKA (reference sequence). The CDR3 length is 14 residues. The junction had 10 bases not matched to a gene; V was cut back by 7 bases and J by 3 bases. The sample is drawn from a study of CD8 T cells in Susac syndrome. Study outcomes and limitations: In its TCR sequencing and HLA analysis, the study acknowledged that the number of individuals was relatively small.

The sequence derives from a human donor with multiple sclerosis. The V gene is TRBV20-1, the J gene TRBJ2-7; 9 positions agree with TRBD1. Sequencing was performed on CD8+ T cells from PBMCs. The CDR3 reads CSVRGTGTIYEQYF. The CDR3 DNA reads TGCAGTGTCCGGGGGACAGGGACAATCTACGAGCAGTACTTC.